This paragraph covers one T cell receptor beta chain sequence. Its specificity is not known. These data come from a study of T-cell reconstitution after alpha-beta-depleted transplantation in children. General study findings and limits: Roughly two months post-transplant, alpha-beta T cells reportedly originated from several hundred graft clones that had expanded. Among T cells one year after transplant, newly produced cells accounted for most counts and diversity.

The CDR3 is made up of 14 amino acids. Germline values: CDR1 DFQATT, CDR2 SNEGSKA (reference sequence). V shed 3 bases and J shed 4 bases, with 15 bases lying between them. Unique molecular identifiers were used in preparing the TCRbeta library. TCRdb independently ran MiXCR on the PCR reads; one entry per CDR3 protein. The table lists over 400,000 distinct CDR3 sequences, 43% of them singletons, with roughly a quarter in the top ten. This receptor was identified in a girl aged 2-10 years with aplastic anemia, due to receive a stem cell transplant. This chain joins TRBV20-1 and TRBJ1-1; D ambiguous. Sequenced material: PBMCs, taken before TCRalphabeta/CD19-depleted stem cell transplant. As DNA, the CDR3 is TGCAGTGCTAGGGCATTAGGGTTGGGCACTGAAGCTTTCTTT. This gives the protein CSARALGLGTEAFF.